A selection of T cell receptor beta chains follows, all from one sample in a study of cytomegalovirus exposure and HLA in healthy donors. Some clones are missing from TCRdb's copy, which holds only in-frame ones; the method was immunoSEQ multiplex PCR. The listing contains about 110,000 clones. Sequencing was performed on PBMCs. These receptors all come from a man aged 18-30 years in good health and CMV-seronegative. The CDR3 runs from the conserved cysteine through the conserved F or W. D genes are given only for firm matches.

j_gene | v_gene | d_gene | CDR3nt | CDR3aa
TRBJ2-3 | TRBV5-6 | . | TGTGCCAGCAGCTTTTTAGCTAGCGGCACAGATACGCAGTATTTT | CASSFLASGTDTQYF
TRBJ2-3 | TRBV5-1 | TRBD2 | TGCGCCAGCAGCCCGGGACTAGCGGGCGGCACAGATACGCAGTATTTT | CASSPGLAGGTDTQYF
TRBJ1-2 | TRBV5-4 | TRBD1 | TGTGCCAGCAGCTTGGGAGGGACAGCCCATGGCTACACCTTC | CASSLGGTAHGYTF
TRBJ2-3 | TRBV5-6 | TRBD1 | TGTGCCAGCATCCTTGGTGTCCGGGACAGGGTATATGGGGTGGATACGCAGTATTTT | CASILGVRDRVYGVDTQYF
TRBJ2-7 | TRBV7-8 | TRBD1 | TGTGCCAGCATGACAGGGGGCTCCTACGAGCAGTACTTC | CASMTGGSYEQYF
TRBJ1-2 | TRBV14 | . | TGTGCCAGCAGCCAAGATCCAGGCCCTAATGGCTACACCTTC | CASSQDPGPNGYTF
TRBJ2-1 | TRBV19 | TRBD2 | TGTGCCAGTAGTATAGTTGAGGGGCTAGCGGGAGAGCCAAACAATGAGCAGTTCTTC | CASSIVEGLAGEPNNEQFF
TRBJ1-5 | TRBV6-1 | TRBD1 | TGTGCCAGCAGTGATCCGGGACAGGGACATCAGCCCCAGCATTTT | CASSDPGQGHQPQHF
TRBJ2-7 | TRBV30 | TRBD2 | TGTGCCTGGAGTACCGGGACTAGCGGGGGGCGATCCTTCTACGAGCAGTACTTC | CAWSTGTSGGRSFYEQYF
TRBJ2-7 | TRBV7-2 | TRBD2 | TGTGCCAGCAGCTCATCATCTAGCGGGAGGGCCTACGAGCAGTACTTC | CASSSSSSGRAYEQYF
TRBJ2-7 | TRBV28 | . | TGTGCCAGCAGTTTTGGGTCGGGCGAGCAGTACTTC | CASSFGSGEQYF
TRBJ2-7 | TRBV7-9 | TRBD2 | TGTGCCAGCAGCCTCCCGAGCGGGAACTACGAGCAGTACTTC | CASSLPSGNYEQYF
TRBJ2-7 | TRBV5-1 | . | TGCGCCAGCAGCGCCGGCAGGGCGGCCCACTACGAGCAGTACTTC | CASSAGRAAHYEQYF
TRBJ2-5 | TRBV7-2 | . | TGTGCCAGCAGAATAAAAGGGGCCCAAGAGACCCAGTACTTC | CASRIKGAQETQYF
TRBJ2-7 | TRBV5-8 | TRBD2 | TGTGCCAGCAGCTTGGGAATAGCGGGTACCTACGAGCAGTACTTC | CASSLGIAGTYEQYF
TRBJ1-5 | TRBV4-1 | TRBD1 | TGCGCCAGCAGCCCCGGGACAGGGGAAAGAGGGAGCAATCAGCCCCAGCATTTT | CASSPGTGERGSNQPQHF
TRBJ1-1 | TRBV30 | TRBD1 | TGTGCCTGGAGAGGACAGGGGGCGCCGACTGAAGCTTTCTTT | CAWRGQGAPTEAFF
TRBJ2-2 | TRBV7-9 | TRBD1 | TGTGCCAGCAGCCGGACAGGGAGGAACACCGGGGAGCTGTTTTTT | CASSRTGRNTGELFF
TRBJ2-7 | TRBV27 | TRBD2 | TGTGCCAGCAGTTTATATCCCCCACTAGCGGGTGTTCCATTTAGCGACGAGCAGTACTTC | CASSLYPPLAGVPFSDEQYF
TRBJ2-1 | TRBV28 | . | TGTGCCAGCAGTTTAGGGCAGGGTAGGGGTGAGCAGTTCTTC | CASSLGQGRGEQFF
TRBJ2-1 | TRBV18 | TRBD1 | TGTGCCAGCTCATTATGGGACAGGGGAGATGAGCAGTTCTTC | CASSLWDRGDEQFF
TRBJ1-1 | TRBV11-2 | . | TGTGCCAGCAGCCACAGAAACACTGAAGCTTTCTTT | CASSHRNTEAFF
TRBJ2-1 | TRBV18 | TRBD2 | TGTGCCAGCTCCCTGACTAGCGGGTTTTACAATGAGCAGTTCTTC | CASSLTSGFYNEQFF
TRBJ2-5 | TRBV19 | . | TGTGCCAGTACCCTTGGGGCAGGGGAAGGGGAGACCCAGTACTTC | CASTLGAGEGETQYF
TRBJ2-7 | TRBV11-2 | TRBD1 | TGTGCCAGCAGCGTAAACGGACAGGGGGGCGCCGAGCAGTACTTC | CASSVNGQGGAEQYF
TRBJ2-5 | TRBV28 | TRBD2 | TGTGCCAGCAGTTTTCTAGCGGGAGGTCAGCAAGAGACCCAGTACTTC | CASSFLAGGQQETQYF
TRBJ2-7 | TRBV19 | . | TGTGCCAGTAGTATCTCAGTTTCGGGCGAGCAGTACTTC | CASSISVSGEQYF
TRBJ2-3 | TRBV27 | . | TGTGCCAGCAGTTTCAGGGTGGCACGCACAGATACGCAGTATTTT | CASSFRVARTDTQYF
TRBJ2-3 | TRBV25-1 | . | TGTGCCAGCAGTGAGGGGGGGCGCGGCACAGATACGCAGTATTTT | CASSEGGRGTDTQYF
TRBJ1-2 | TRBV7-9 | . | TGTGCCAGCAGCCCAGGGGCAGGGAACTATGGCTACACCTTC | CASSPGAGNYGYTF
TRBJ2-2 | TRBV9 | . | TGTGCCAGCAGCGAGTTTGGCAGGGGTCACACCGGGGAGCTGTTTTTT | CASSEFGRGHTGELFF
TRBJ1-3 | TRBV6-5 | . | TGTGCCAGCAGCACAGACGCTAGCTCTGGAAACGCCATATATTTT | CASSTDASSGNAIYF
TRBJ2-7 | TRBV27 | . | TGTGCCAGCAGTTACCAGGCCCCTATCTCCTACGAGCAGTACTTC | CASSYQAPISYEQYF
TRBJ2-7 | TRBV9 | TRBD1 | TGTGCCAGCAGCACTGAGACAGGGATTTTGCGGGAGCAGTACTTC | CASSTETGILREQYF
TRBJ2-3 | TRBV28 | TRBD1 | TGTGCCAGCAGTTCACAGGGGCCGCCGGATACGCAGTATTTT | CASSSQGPPDTQYF
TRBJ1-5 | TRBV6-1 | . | TGTGCCAGCCTCGGAGCGAGCAATCAGCCCCAGCATTTT | CASLGASNQPQHF
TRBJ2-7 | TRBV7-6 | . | TGTGCCAGCAGCTCCTCAGTCGGGGTTCGGTCCTACGAGCAGTACTTC | CASSSSVGVRSYEQYF
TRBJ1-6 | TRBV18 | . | TGTGCCAGCTCACCTTTTGGGACATTTTTTTCACCCCTCCACTTT | CASSPFGTFFSPLHF